The subject of this entry is one TCR beta chain. The target of this receptor is not known. The input lacks base qualities; no much larger clone sits a single base away. To demonstrate the VDJtools post-analysis software, TCR beta repertoires were profiled from the peripheral blood of about 13 young patients with multiple sclerosis. The patients with multiple sclerosis were children and adolescents between roughly 6 and 15 years of age. These data originate in a study of post-analysis software for immune sequencing data (dated by TCRdb to between 2014 and 2017). Regarding the complete study: The recorded disease courses included relapsing-remitting, secondary progressive and progressive-relapsing multiple sclerosis, and some patients had no subtype annotation. The patient repertoires were set against about 10 previously published healthy control repertoires from donors whose ages ranged from roughly 6 to 26 years. A subset of samples was prepared in parallel using single-end sample barcoding, then pooled and co-amplified after Illumina adapter ligation. Study-wide findings and limitations: The multiple sclerosis patient group was slightly younger than the control group. Direct clustering with F measure revealed strong co-clustering of samples prepared in the same batch, which led to a batch-effect correction. Multiple sclerosis patients had significantly lower normalized Chao1 diversity than controls, a result that suggests substantial peripheral T-cell clonal expansion.

The library was obtained by PCR. Instrument used: Illumina HiSeq 2500. To reduce PCR and sequencing biases, unique molecular identifiers were incorporated into the TCR beta cDNA libraries. Every 1 to 10 million input T cells yielded 500,000 or so cDNA molecules, meaning each molecule approximated one T cell. The patient libraries were prepared and sequenced using the same protocol as the earlier healthy control dataset. Samples belonging to the same batch were prepared together, multiplexed and sequenced on a shared HiSeq lane. In the authors' own workflow: MIGEC was used to process the raw barcoded reads, and molecular identifier groups with only a single read were discarded before consensus assembly and CDR3 extraction. Clonotype tables were post-analysed with VDJtools, and diversity was normalized by down-sampling all datasets to the smallest sample size. To correct batch-related cross-sample contamination, repertoire overlap clustering matched CDR3 amino acid sequences but not nucleotide sequences. The raw public data were reprocessed by TCRdb itself: fastp quality trimming at Q25, MiXCR clonotype calling, in-frame beta chains only. Entries are consolidated by CDR3 protein sequence, retaining the most common genes and DNA. The V and J calls follow TCRdb's processing rather than the paper's. The sample has 650,000 to 900,000 distinct CDR3 sequences on record, 46% of them singletons. Clones ranked in the top ten supply approximately 5% of the sample.

The receptor was derived from a girl under 18 with multiple sclerosis. The sequenced material came from blood.

The DNA sequence is as follows: TGTGCCAGCAGCCGAACGGACGGGGGGAACACTGAAGCTTTCTTT. This encodes CASSRTDGGNTEAFF. Rearrangement joined TRBV7-6 to TRBJ1-1, with TRBD1 perhaps the D gene, on 5 matching bases. CDR3 length: 15 amino acids, cysteine to phenylalanine. Only the CDR3 DNA is retained, 45 bases long and in frame from the first base. Cut back by 5 bases and 1 base, the V and J ends lie 14 bases apart. CDR1 and CDR2 (SGHVS, FNYEAQ) derive from the germline V gene.